The 14 T cell receptor beta chains given below trace back to one sample, sequenced in a study of molecular identifiers for immune sequencing clone quantification. Each CDR3 protein gets one entry after TCRdb re-called the PCR reads with MiXCR. This sample has about half a million distinct CDR3 sequences; over 20% occur once, and the top ten carry approximately 0.8%. Specimen: naive CD8+ T cells from blood, with Jurkat cell RNA spiked in. The subset: FACS-sorted CD8+CD4-CCR7+CD45RA+ naive T cells. These receptors were obtained from a human donor in good health. Some libraries in this study had Jurkat cell RNA spiked in.

There are many counts of this clonotype. The chain couples TRBV29-1 to TRBJ1-2, with D possibly being TRBD1 (5 bases). The CDR3 length is 13 residues. Germline values: CDR1 SQVTM, CDR2 ANQGSEA. The V end was cut by 0 bases, the J end by 4 bases, with 9 bases between. CDR3 protein: CSVEEPGPYGYTF. The CDR3 nucleotides are TGCAGCGTTGAAGAGCCGGGACCCTATGGCTACACCTTC.

This clonotype occurred a few times. The chain combines TRBV7-8 with TRBJ1-1; 9 bases line up with TRBD1. The V gene's germline CDR1 is SGHVS and CDR2 FQNEAQ. CDR3 length: 15 amino acids. V was pared by 5 bases and J by 8 bases, with 12 bases of the junction left unmatched. The CDR3, as DNA: TGTGCCAGCAGCGCTCGGGACAGGGAATTGTTGGAAGCTTTCTTT. Translating it yields CASSARDRELLEAFF.

This clonotype was counted only a few times. This chain joins TRBV9 and TRBJ2-1, with D maybe TRBD1 (6 bases). Trimming took off 0 bases at V and 5 bases at J, with 15 bases between the two ends. This CDR3 contains 16 residues. Per germline, CDR1 SGDLS and CDR2 YYNGEE. The DNA for the CDR3 is TGTGCCAGCAGCGTAGGGGGGCTCGGAGGAAACAATGAGCAGTTCTTC. This sequence encodes CASSVGGLGGNNEQFF.

This clonotype appeared a few times. CDR3 residues: CASSPNRDRVYEQYF. The CDR3 nucleotides are TGTGCCAGCAGTCCTAACCGGGACAGGGTCTACGAGCAGTACTTC. This rearrangement joins TRBV12-3 or TRBV12-4 to TRBJ2-7; TRBD1 agrees at 9 bases. V lost 5 bases, J lost 3 bases, and 8 bases stayed unmatched. The CDR3 is 15 residues long.

There are many counts of this clonotype. The chain has TRBV30 and TRBJ1-5; D unclear. Germline loops: CDR1 GTSNPN, CDR2 SVGIG (reference sequence). V lost 0 bases and J 9 bases, leaving 15 bases between the germline ends. The CDR3 sequence is 14 residues long. CDR3 sequence reads: CAWSVGYGDSPQHF. The CDR3 region has the DNA TGTGCCTGGAGTGTAGGGTACGGGGATTCGCCCCAGCATTTT.

The chain is built from TRBV27 and TRBJ2-2; D gene uncertain. Germline CDR1 reads MNHEY; CDR2 reads SMNVEV (reference sequence). Trimming shortened V by 3 bases and J by 3 bases, and 14 bases separated the two germline ends. CDR3 length: 16 amino acids. This CDR3 is CASSFATAMDTGELFF. CDR3 bases: TGTGCCAGCAGTTTCGCGACGGCGATGGACACCGGGGAGCTGTTTTTT.

This sequence joins TRBV5-1 and TRBJ1-3; D is unresolved. There are 15 residues in the CDR3. With 4 bases removed from V and 0 bases from J, the gap between germline ends came to 11 bases. Germline CDR1 reads SGHRS; CDR2 reads YFSETQ. The CDR3 bases are TGCGCCAGCAGCCTGGGCCATGACTCTGGAAACACCATATATTTT. It specifies CASSLGHDSGNTIYF.

The sample holds a few counts of this clonotype. The chain uses TRBV7-9 and TRBJ2-7, with 8 bases fitting TRBD2. Germline CDR1 SEHNR, CDR2 FQNEAQ (reference sequence). This CDR3 region has 13 residues. V gave up 5 bases and J gave up 5 bases; unmatched junction bases: 5. CDR3: CASSPYGRDEQYF. The CDR3, as DNA: TGTGCCAGCAGCCCATACGGGAGGGACGAGCAGTACTTC.

The chain employs TRBV6-2 or TRBV6-3 and TRBJ2-7; TRBD2 agrees at 7 bases. Germline V CDR1 and CDR2: MNHEY, SVGEGT. The CDR3 consists of 15 residues. The J segment lost 2 bases and the V segment lost 6 bases, leaving 10 bases of the junction unmatched. The CDR3 nucleotides are TGTGCCAGCAGCCGGGGGAGCGGGGCAACCTACGAGCAGTACTTC. The encoded protein is CASSRGSGATYEQYF.

This clonotype was counted many times. V usage is TRBV4-1 and J usage is TRBJ1-4; TRBD1 might be the D (6 bases). The V gene lost 3 bases and the J gene lost 7 bases, with 12 bases spanning the gap. The CDR3 consists of 14 residues. CDR1 is MGHRA, CDR2 YSYEKL, per germline. CDR3 amino acids: CASSHNRAGEKLFF. CDR3 in DNA: TGCGCCAGCAGCCATAACAGGGCTGGTGAAAAACTGTTTTTT.

There are many counts of this clonotype. The V call is TRBV11-2, the J call TRBJ2-7; D is ambiguous. Germline V gene lookup returns CDR1 SGHAT and CDR2 FQNNGV. V dropped 1 base and J dropped 2 bases, with 12 bases sitting between them. The CDR3 length is 15 residues. The CDR3 DNA is TGTGCCAGCAGCTTAGGGGTAAACCCTACCTACGAGCAGTACTTC. This gives the protein CASSLGVNPTYEQYF.

The table lists this clonotype with a few counts. V usage is TRBV12-3 or TRBV12-4 and J usage is TRBJ2-7; perhaps D is TRBD1 or TRBD2 (5 bases each). V was trimmed by 5 bases and J by 3 bases, leaving 14 bases between them. The CDR3 consists of 14 residues. CDR3 in amino acids: CASSTAGTNYEQYF. CDR3 DNA sequence: TGTGCCAGCAGTACAGCCGGGACCAACTACGAGCAGTACTTC.

This clonotype was recorded many times. The chain combines TRBV19 with TRBJ1-5; 11 bases map to TRBD1. This CDR3 region has 12 residues. Losses at the gene ends were 10 bases for V and 9 bases for J; bases not matched to a gene: 5. The V gene's germline CDR1 is LNHDA and CDR2 SQIVND (reference sequence). The CDR3 spells CAIGQGASPQHF. The CDR3 coding sequence is TGTGCCATCGGACAGGGGGCTTCGCCCCAGCATTTT.

The chain's CDR3 is CASSTDRTRDEQYF. The CDR3 bases are TGTGCCAGCAGCACAGACCGTACTCGGGACGAGCAGTACTTC. The J gene is TRBJ2-7, the V gene TRBV13; D remains ambiguous. In germline, CDR1 is PRHDT, CDR2 FYEKMQ (reference sequence). V shed 5 bases and J shed 5 bases, with 16 bases lying between them. The CDR3 is 14 amino acids.